This T cell receptor (beta chain) was captured in a study of T cell clones after liver transplantation (dated by TCRdb to between 2017 and 2020). Study-wide context: The samples were obtained from ITN030ST, a randomized trial that attempted immunosuppression withdrawal within 2 years after liver transplantation. Donor-reactive T cell clones were identified by TCRbeta sequencing following a pre-transplant mixed lymphocyte reaction and were subsequently tracked in post-transplant blood. Third party-reactive TCRbeta sequences were also identified from pre-transplant MLRs to serve as an antigen-independent comparator for donor-reactive sequences. Three of the eight recipients were HCV-positive; the others were transplanted for non-autoimmune, non-viral indications. The subjects received no induction therapy and were kept on standard immunosuppression until randomization at 12-24 months post-transplant. To count as tolerant, a recipient had to stay completely off immunosuppression for at least one year without liver enzymes climbing beyond twice the upper limit of normal. Blood samples were collected pre-transplant, pre-randomization before withdrawal, and post-randomization after either full withdrawal or failed withdrawal. Of the 8 liver transplant recipients making up the studied cohort, 3 were classified as tolerant and 5 as non-tolerant.

There are 12 amino acids in the CDR3, from cysteine to phenylalanine inclusive. Only the CDR3 DNA stays, 36 bases, in frame from base 1. According to the germline V gene (reference sequence), CDR1 reads MNHEY and CDR2 reads SMNVEV. The germline ends are 0 bases apart after V is trimmed by 4 bases and J by 2 bases. The full study reports these points: Conclusions were preliminary, limited by small, heterogeneous patient numbers and non-standardized post-transplant time points. Because no allograft tissue specimens were available, donor-reactive T cells may have migrated into the graft instead of being deleted. Donor-reactive sequences declined more than third party-reactive ones, suggesting partial antigen-specific deletion unrelated to withdrawal success. A significant post-transplant decrease in circulating donor-reactive CD4 TCRbeta sequences was observed in most of the 8 subjects, irrespective of tolerance or HCV status. Low numbers of available donor cells limited the measurable donor-reactive repertoire in a couple of subjects. Once repertoire turnover was taken into account, donor-reactive detection showed a significant reduction for CD4 in 7 of 8 subjects and for CD8 in 8 of 8.

This clone has only one observation. The antigen it recognizes is unknown. Base quality data are lacking; no much larger clone is found one base away. The intended sense of this specimen's time point label: pre-transplant. Thawed unstimulated PBMCs were stained for CD3, CD4 and CD8 and FACS-sorted into CD3+CD4+ and CD3+CD8+ populations. Each of the 8 studied subjects was randomized to immunosuppression withdrawal. Genomic DNA was isolated with the Qiagen DNeasy Blood and Tissue Kit. High-throughput TCRbeta CDR3 sequencing of frozen genomic DNA was performed by immunoSEQ, including PCR amplification, mapping, bias correction and internal controls. Per the authors' processing: Only productive rearrangements were retained, and each unique TCRbeta sequence was defined by its CDR3 nucleotide sequence together with its V and J gene. Donor-reactive sequences required at least 5-fold expansion in CFSE-low cells versus unstimulated pre-transplant cells and at least 0.01% frequency. Minimum frequency thresholds were set for each subject based on the unstimulated sample with the lowest template count, ensuring at least 90% detection power. Jensen-Shannon divergence between the top 1000 TCRbeta sequences after and before transplant was used to measure repertoire turnover. Two-sided Fisher's exact tests were used to test for changes in the detection of donor-reactive sequences. As stored in TCRdb, this immuneACCESS dataset retains in-frame rearrangements with V and J assigned. A fraction of the clones does not appear; measured against another copy, unresolved V genes explain less than half of the discrepancy, and the remainder lacks a known reason. That table gives V, J and clone size, and the DNA gave D and trimming. The sample yields about 15,000 clones; approximately 91% were counted once. The ten largest clones add up to less than 60% of the sample.

Sequences were derived from CD8+ T cells from blood, sampled before liver transplant. In this chain, TRBV27 is recombined with TRBJ2-6; the D segment cannot be called with confidence. This clonotype was sampled from a human donor who received a liver transplant. The nucleotide sequence reads as follows: TGTGCCAGCAGTTCTGGGGCCAACGTCCTGACTTTC. It translates as CASSSGANVLTF. With the rest looked up from the reference TRBV27 and TRBJ2-6 genes rather than sequenced, the full variable domain is EAQVTQNPRYLITVTGKKLTVTCSQNMNHEYMSWYRQDPGLGLRQIYYSMNVEVTDKGDVPEGYKVSRKEKRNFPLILESPSPNQTSLYFCASSSGANVLTFGAGSRLTVL.